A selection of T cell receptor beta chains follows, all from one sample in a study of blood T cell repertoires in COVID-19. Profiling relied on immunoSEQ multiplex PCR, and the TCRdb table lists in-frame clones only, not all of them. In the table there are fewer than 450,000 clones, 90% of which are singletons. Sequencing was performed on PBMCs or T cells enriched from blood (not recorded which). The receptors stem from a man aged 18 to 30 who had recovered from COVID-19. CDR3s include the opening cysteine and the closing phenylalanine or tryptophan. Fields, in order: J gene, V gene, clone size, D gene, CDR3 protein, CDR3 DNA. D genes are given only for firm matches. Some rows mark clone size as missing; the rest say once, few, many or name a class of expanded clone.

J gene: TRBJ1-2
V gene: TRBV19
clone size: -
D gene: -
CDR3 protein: CASSIKDSNYGYTF
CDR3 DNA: TGTGCCAGTAGTATAAAGGACAGTAACTATGGCTACACCTTC

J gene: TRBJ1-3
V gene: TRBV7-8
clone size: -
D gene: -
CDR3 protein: CASSLGLWTASGNTIYF
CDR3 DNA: TGTGCCAGCAGCTTAGGACTGTGGACAGCCTCTGGAAACACCATATATTTT

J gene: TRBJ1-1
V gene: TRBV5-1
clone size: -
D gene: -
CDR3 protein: CASSSTAFMNTEAFF
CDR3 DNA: TGCGCCAGCAGCTCGACTGCTTTCATGAACACTGAAGCTTTCTTT

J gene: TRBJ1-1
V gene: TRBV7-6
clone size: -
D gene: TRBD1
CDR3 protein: CASSLGSGGLAEAFF
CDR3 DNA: TGTGCCAGCAGCTTAGGGTCAGGGGGCCTGGCTGAAGCTTTCTTT

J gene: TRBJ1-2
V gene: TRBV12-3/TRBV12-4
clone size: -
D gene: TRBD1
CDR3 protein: CASKGQYGYTF
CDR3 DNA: TGTGCCAGCAAGGGACAGTATGGCTACACCTTC

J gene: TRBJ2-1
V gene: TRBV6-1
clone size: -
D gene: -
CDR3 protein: CASSEAGGTYNEQFF
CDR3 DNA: TGTGCCAGCAGTGAAGCGGGAGGAACCTACAATGAGCAGTTCTTC

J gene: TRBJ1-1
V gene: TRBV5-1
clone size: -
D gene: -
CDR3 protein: CASSLGQTPTEAFF
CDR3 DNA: TGCGCCAGCAGCTTGGGACAGACCCCAACTGAAGCTTTCTTT

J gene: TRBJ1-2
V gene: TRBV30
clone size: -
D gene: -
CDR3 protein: CAWGGVSYDYGYTF
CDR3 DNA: TGTGCCTGGGGGGGCGTCAGTTACGACTATGGCTACACCTTC

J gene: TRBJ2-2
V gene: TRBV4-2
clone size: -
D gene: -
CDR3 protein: CASSTLTVTNTGELFF
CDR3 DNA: TGTGCCAGCAGCACACTGACAGTTACGAACACCGGGGAGCTGTTTTTT

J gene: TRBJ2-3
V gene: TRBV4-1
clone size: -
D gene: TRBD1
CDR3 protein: CASSTGGFGTDTQYF
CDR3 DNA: TGCGCCAGCAGCACAGGGGGATTTGGCACAGATACGCAGTATTTT

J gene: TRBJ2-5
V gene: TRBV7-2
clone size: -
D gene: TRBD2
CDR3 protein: CASSGNSGGSRETQYF
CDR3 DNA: TGTGCCAGCAGCGGGAACAGCGGGGGGTCTCGAGAGACCCAGTACTTC

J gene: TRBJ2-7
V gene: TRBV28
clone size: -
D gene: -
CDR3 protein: CASSLVSYEQYF
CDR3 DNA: TGTGCCAGCAGTTTGGTCAGCTACGAGCAGTACTTC

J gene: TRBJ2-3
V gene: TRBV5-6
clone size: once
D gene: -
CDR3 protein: CASSSRGASTDTQYF
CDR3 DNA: TGTGCCAGCAGCTCCCGGGGGGCTAGCACAGATACGCAGTATTTT

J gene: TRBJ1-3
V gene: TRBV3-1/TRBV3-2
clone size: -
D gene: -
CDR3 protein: CASSQAGQIETNTIYF
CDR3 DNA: TGTGCCAGCAGCCAGGCGGGTCAGATAGAGACAAACACCATATATTTT

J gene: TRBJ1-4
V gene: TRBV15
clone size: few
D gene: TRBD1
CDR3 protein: CATSGRQGVGNEKLFF
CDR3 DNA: TGTGCCACCAGCGGAAGACAGGGGGTTGGTAATGAAAAACTGTTTTTT

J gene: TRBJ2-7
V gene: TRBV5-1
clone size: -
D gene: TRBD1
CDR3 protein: CASSWDRSYSYEQYF
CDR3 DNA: TGCGCCAGCAGCTGGGACAGATCGTACTCCTACGAGCAGTACTTC

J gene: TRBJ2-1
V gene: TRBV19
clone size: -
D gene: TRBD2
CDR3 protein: CASGLAGGNEQFF
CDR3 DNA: TGTGCCAGTGGACTAGCGGGCGGCAATGAGCAGTTCTTC

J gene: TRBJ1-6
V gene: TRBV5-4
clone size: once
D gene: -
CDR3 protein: CASSLDLGDSPLHF
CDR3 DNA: TGTGCCAGCAGCTTGGATTTAGGGGATTCACCCCTCCACTTT

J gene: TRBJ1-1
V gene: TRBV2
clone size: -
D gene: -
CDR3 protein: CASSVQVNTEAFF
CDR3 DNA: TGTGCCAGCAGTGTACAGGTGAACACTGAAGCTTTCTTT

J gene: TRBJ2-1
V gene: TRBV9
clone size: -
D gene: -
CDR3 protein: CASSVSGGASLSSYNEQFF
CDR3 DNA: TGTGCCAGCAGCGTAAGTGGGGGGGCGAGCCTTAGCTCCTACAATGAGCAGTTCTTC

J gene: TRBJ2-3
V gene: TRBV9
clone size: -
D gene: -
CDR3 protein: CASSVDGDTQYF
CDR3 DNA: TGTGCCAGCAGCGTAGACGGGGATACGCAGTATTTT

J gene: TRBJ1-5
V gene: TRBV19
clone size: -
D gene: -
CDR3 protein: CASSIAAGRTQHF
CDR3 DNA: TGTGCCAGTAGTATAGCTGCGGGGCGCACCCAGCATTTT

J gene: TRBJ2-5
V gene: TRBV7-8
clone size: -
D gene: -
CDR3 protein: CASSLARLDQETQYF
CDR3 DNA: TGTGCCAGCAGCTTAGCCAGACTAGACCAAGAGACCCAGTACTTC

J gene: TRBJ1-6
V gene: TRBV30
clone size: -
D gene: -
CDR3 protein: CAWSPLAATGYSPLHF
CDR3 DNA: TGTGCCTGGTCTCCGTTGGCCGCGACAGGTTATTCACCCCTCCACTTT

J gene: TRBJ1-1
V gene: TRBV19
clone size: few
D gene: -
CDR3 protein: CASRLRVWGTSNTEAFF
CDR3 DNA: TGTGCCAGTAGATTGAGGGTATGGGGGACAAGCAACACTGAAGCTTTCTTT

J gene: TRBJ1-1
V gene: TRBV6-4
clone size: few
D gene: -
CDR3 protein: CASSEGRNTEAFF
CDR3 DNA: TGTGCCAGCAGTGAGGGGAGGAACACTGAAGCTTTCTTT

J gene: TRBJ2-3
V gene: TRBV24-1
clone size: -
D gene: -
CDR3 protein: CATRGPDTQYF
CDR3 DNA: TGTGCCACCAGGGGCCCAGATACGCAGTATTTT

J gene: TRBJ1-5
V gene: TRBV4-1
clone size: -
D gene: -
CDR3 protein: CASSQEASRANQPQHF
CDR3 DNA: TGCGCCAGCAGCCAAGAAGCTTCCAGGGCCAATCAGCCCCAGCATTTT

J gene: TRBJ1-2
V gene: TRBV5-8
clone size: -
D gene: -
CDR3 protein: CASSLLGWVRINYGYTF
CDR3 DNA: TGTGCCAGCAGCTTGCTTGGATGGGTCAGGATTAACTATGGCTACACCTTC

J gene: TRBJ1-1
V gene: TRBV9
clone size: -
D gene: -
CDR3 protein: CASSGGGAEAFF
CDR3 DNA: TGTGCCAGCAGCGGAGGGGGGGCCGAAGCTTTCTTT

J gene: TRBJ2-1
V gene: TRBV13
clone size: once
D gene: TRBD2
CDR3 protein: CASSPTGRGEHEQFF
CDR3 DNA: TGTGCCAGCAGCCCCACCGGCCGGGGGGAACATGAGCAGTTCTTC

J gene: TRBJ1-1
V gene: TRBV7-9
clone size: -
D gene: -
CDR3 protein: CASSSRTGTEAFF
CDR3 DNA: TGTGCCAGCAGCTCCCGTACAGGAACTGAAGCTTTCTTT

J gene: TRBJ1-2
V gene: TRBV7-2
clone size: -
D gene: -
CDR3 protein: CASAPRGTDYGGTF
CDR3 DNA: TGTGCCAGCGCCCCTAGGGGCACGGACTATGGAGGGACCTTC

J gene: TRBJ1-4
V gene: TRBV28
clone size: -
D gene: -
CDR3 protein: CASSVPPQGREKLFF
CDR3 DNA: TGTGCCAGCAGTGTCCCCCCGCAGGGGAGAGAAAAACTGTTTTTT

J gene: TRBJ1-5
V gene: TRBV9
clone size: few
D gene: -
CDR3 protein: CASSPFDGINQPQHF
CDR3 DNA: TGTGCCAGCAGCCCCTTCGACGGGATAAATCAGCCCCAGCATTTT

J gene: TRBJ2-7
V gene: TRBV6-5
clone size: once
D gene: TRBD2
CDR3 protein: CASSTAGVAGYEQYF
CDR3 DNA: TGTGCCAGCAGTACCGCCGGGGTAGCGGGGTACGAGCAGTACTTC

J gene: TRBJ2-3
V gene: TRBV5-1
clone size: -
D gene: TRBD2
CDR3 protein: CASSLASGTTDTQYF
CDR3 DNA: TGCGCCAGCAGCTTGGCTAGCGGGACCACAGATACGCAGTATTTT

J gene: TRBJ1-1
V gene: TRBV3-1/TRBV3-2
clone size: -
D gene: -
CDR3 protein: CASSRWPGAAEAFF
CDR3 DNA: TGTGCCAGCAGCAGATGGCCAGGGGCAGCTGAAGCTTTCTTT

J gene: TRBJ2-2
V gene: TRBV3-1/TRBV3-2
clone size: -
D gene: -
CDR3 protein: CASSQDLGVIAGELFF
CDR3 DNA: TGTGCCAGCAGCCAGGACCTCGGGGTCATAGCCGGGGAGCTGTTTTTT

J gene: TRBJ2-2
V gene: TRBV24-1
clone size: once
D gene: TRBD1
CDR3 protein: CATSDTGQGRTGELFF
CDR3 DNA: TGTGCCACCAGTGATACGGGACAGGGTAGGACTGGGGAGCTGTTTTTT

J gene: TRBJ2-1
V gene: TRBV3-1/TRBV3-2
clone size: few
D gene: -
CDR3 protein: CASSQDKTRKQFF
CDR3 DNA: TGTGCCAGCAGCCAAGATAAGACGAGGAAACAGTTCTTC

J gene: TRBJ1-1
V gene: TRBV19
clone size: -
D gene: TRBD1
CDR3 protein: CASKGNPGGAHTEAFF
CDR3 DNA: TGTGCCAGTAAGGGGAATCCAGGGGGCGCCCACACTGAAGCTTTCTTT

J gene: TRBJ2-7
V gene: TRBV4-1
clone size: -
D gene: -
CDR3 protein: CASSQEKRAAYEQYF
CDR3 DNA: TGCGCCAGCAGCCAAGAAAAGCGGGCGGCCTACGAGCAGTACTTC

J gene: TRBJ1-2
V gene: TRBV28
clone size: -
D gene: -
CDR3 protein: CASSSQGRYGYTF
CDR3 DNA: TGTGCCAGCAGTTCCCAGGGAAGGTACGGCTACACCTTC

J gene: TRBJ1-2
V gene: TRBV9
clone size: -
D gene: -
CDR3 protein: CASSVGDGAGGYTF
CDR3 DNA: TGTGCCAGCAGCGTAGGTGATGGGGCAGGTGGCTACACCTTC

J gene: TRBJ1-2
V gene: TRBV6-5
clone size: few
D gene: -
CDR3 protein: CASRRTALGWDYTF
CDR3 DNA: TGTGCCAGCAGAAGGACAGCCTTAGGATGGGACTACACCTTC

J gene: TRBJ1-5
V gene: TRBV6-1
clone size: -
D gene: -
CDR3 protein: CASSEAKGQGMKPQHF
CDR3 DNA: TGTGCCAGCAGTGAAGCAAAAGGGCAGGGGATGAAGCCCCAGCATTTT

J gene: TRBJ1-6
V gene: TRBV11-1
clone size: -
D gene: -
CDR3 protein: CASSSDRVANSPLHF
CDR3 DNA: TGTGCCAGCAGTTCGGACAGAGTGGCCAATTCACCCCTCCACTTT

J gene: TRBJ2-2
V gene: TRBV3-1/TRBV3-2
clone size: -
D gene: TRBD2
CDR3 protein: CASKEAGKNTGELFF
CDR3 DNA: TGTGCCAGCAAGGAAGCGGGAAAGAACACCGGGGAGCTGTTTTTT